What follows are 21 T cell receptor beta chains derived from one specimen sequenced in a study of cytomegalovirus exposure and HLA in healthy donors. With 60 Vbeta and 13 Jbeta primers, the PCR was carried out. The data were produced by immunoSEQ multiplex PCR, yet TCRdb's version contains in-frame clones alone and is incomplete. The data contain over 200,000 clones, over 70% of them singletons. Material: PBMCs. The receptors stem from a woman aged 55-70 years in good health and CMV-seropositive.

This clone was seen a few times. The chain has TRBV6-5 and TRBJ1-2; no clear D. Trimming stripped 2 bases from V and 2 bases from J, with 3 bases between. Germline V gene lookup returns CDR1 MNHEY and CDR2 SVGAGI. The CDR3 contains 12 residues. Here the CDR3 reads CASSYRNYGYTF. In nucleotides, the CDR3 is TGTGCCAGCAGTTACCGGAACTATGGCTACACCTTC.

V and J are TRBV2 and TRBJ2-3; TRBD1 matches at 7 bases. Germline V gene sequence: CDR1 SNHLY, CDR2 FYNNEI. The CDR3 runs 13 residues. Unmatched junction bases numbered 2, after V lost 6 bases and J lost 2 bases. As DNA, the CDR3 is TGTGCCAGCAGAGGGACAGTCACAGATACGCAGTATTTT. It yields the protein CASRGTVTDTQYF.

The CDR3 DNA sequence: TGTGCCAGTAGTATAGGGGCTCAGCAGCAGTACTTC. As protein: CASSIGAQQQYF. V usage is TRBV19 and J usage is TRBJ2-7; D ambiguous. Trimming removed 1 base at V and 8 bases at J, with 9 bases between. The CDR3 runs 12 residues. The germline gives CDR1 LNHDA, CDR2 SQIVND (reference sequence).

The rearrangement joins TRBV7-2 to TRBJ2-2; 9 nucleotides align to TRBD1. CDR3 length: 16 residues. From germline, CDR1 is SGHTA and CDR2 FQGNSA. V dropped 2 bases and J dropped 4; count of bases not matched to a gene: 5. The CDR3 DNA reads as TGTGCCAGCAGCTTAAGGGGACAGGGAGGCACCGGGGAGCTGTTTTTT. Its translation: CASSLRGQGGTGELFF.

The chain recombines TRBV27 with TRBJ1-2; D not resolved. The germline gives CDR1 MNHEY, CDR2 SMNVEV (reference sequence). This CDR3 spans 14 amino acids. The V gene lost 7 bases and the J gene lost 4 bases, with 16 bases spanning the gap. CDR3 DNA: TGTGCCAGCACCCCTAAAAGCTCGCTCTATGGCTACACCTTC. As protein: CASTPKSSLYGYTF.

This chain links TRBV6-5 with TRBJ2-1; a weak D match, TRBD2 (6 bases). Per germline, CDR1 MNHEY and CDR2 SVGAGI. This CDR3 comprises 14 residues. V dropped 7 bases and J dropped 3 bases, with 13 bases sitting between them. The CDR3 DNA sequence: TGTGCCAGCACTCGGGGGACGGGCTACAATGAGCAGTTCTTC. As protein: CASTRGTGYNEQFF.

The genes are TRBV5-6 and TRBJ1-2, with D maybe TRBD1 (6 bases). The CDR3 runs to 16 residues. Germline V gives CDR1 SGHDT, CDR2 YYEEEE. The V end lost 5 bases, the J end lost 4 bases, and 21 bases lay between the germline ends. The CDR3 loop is CASSRRSIQGPYGYTF. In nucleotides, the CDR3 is TGTGCCAGCAGTCGCCGATCGATACAGGGCCCCTATGGCTACACCTTC.

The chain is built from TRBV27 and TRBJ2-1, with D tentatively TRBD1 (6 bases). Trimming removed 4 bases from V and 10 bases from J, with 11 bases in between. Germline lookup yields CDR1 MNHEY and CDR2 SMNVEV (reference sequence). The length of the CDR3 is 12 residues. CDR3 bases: TGTGCCAGCAGTTACACAGGGTTGGAGCAGTTCTTC. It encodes CASSYTGLEQFF.

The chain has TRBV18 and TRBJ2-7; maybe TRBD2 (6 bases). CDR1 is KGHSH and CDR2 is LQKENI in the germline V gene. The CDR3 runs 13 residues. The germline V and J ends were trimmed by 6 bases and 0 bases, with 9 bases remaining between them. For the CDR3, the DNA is TGTGCCAGCTCGGCGGGACCCTCCTACGAGCAGTACTTC. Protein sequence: CASSAGPSYEQYF.

CDR3 protein: CASSVGQAPLAQYF. CDR3 in DNA: TGCGCCAGCAGCGTGGGACAGGCCCCCTTGGCCCAGTACTTC. The chain has TRBV5-1 and TRBJ2-5, with 8 bases aligning to TRBD1. This CDR3 region has 14 residues. The J segment lost 9 bases and the V segment lost 4 bases, leaving 11 bases of the junction unmatched. Per germline, CDR1 SGHRS and CDR2 YFSETQ.

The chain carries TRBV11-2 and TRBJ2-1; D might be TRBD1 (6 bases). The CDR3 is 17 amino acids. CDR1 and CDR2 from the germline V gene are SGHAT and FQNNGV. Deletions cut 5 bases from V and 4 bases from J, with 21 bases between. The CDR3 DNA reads TGTGCCAGCAGCCCGAGCACGGGACACCCACATTACAATGAGCAGTTCTTC. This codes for CASSPSTGHPHYNEQFF. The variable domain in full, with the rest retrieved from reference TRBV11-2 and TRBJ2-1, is EAGVAQSPRYKIIEKRQSVAFWCNPISGHATLYWYQQILGQGPKLLIQFQNNGVVDDSQLPKDRFSAERLKGVDSTLKIQPAKLEDSAVYLCASSPSTGHPHYNEQFFGPGTRLTVL.

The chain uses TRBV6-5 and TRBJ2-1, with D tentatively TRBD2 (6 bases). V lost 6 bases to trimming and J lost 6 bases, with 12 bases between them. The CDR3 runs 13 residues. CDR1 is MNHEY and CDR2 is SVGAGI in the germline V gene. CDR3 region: CASRRGLSNEQFF. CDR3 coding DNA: TGTGCCAGCAGAAGGGGACTTAGCAATGAGCAGTTCTTC.

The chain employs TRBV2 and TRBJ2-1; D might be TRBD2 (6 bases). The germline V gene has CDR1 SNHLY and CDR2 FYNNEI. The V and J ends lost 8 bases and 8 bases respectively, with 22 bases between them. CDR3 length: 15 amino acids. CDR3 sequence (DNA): TGTGCCAGCGTGGGGGGAGTGGACTCGAGCGATGAGCAGTTCTTC. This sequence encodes CASVGGVDSSDEQFF.

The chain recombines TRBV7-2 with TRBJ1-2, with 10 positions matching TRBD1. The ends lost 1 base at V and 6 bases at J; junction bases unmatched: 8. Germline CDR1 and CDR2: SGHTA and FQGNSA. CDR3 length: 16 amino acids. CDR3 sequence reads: CASSLGGTGVLDGYTF. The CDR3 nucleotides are TGTGCCAGCAGCTTAGGGGGGACAGGGGTTCTTGATGGCTACACCTTC.

CDR3 sequence: CASSLVLAGGGTDTQYF. CDR3 bases: TGCGCCAGCAGCTTAGTTCTAGCGGGGGGAGGCACAGATACGCAGTATTTT. The genes are TRBV4-1 and TRBJ2-3, with TRBD2 identical over 11 bases. The germline CDR1 and CDR2 sequences are MGHRA and YSYEKL. V gave up 5 bases and J gave up 1 base; unmatched junction bases: 8. The CDR3 covers 17 residues.

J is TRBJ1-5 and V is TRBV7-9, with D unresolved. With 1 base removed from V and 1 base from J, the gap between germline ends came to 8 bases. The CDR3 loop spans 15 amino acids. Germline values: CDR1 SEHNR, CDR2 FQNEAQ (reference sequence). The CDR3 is CASSLGLGSNQPQHF. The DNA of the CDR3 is TGTGCCAGCAGCTTAGGTCTGGGCAGCAATCAGCCCCAGCATTTT.

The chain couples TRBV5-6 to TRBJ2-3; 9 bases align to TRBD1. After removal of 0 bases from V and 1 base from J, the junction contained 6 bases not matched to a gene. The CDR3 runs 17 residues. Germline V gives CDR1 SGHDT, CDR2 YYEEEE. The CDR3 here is CASSLVGDRGGTDTQYF. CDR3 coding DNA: TGTGCCAGCAGCTTGGTGGGTGACAGGGGGGGCACAGATACGCAGTATTTT.

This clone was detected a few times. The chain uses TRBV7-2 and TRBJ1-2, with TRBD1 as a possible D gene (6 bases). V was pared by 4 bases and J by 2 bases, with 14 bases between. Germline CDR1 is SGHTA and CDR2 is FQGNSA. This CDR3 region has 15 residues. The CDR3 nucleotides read TGTGCCAGCAGCTCCAAGGGGGGGACGAACTATGGCTACACCTTC. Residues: CASSSKGGTNYGYTF.

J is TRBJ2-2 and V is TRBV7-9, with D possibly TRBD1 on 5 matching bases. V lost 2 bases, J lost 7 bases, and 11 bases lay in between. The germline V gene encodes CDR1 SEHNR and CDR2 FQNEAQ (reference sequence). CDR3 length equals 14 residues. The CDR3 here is CASSLRSQGGELFF. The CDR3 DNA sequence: TGTGCCAGCAGCTTAAGGTCTCAGGGCGGGGAGCTGTTTTTT.

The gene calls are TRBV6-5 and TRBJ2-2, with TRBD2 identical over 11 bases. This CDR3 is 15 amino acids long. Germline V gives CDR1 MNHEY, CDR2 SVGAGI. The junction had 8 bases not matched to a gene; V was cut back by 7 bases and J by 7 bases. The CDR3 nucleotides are TGTGCCAGCATCTCTAGCGGGGGGATTAGCGGGGAGCTGTTTTTT. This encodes CASISSGGISGELFF.

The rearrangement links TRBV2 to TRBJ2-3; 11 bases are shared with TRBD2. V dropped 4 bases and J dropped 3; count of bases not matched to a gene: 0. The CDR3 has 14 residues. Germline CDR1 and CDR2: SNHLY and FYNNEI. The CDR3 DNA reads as TGTGCCAGCAGTGCTAGCGGGAGGACAGATACGCAGTATTTT. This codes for CASSASGRTDTQYF.